This T cell receptor (beta chain) derives from a study of identical twins. A single record per CDR3 protein comes from TCRdb applying MiXCR to the 5' RACE reads. The sample has some 760,000 distinct CDR3 sequences, roughly 20% seen once. V shed 3 bases and J shed 2 bases, with 15 bases lying between them. The CDR3 is made up of 16 amino acids. This same sample was also taken into another study, of T cells expressing NK-cell markers.

Sequenced material: PBMCs. The rearrangement links TRBV12-3 or TRBV12-4 to TRBJ2-3; D is unclear. The TCR was taken from a woman in her late teens or twenties in good health. The CDR3 sequence: CASSFGRHPLTDTQYF. In nucleotides, the CDR3 is TGTGCCAGCAGTTTTGGCAGGCACCCTCTCACAGATACGCAGTATTTT.